Each of the 11 T cell receptor beta chains below was sequenced from the same sample in a study. TCRdb analysed the RT-PCR reads with MiXCR anew, one entry per CDR3 protein. The sample lists about 700,000 distinct CDR3 sequences; 13% to 15% were seen once. The sample consisted of memory CD4+ T cells from blood. Receptor source: a female donor in good health, serving as a healthy control.

The chain has TRBV6-4 and TRBJ1-2; no reliable D call. CDR3 length: 12 residues. In germline, CDR1 is MRHNA, CDR2 SNTAGT. The germline V and J ends were trimmed by 3 bases and 3 bases, with 5 bases remaining between them. The CDR3 DNA reads TGTGCCAGCAGTGATGGTTACTATGGCTACACCTTC. Its translation: CASSDGYYGYTF.

The V call is TRBV20-1, the J call TRBJ2-7, with TRBD2 matching over 9 bases. The CDR3 runs 14 residues. V trimming: 1 base; J trimming: 3 bases; junction bases outside the gene matches: 4. Looked up from germline, CDR1 is DFQATT and CDR2 is SNEGSKA (reference sequence). The CDR3: CSARGREGLYEQYF. The CDR3 DNA sequence: TGCAGTGCTAGAGGGCGGGAGGGACTCTACGAGCAGTACTTC.

This clonotype was picked up many times. The chain is built from TRBV20-1 and TRBJ1-5, with D hard to call. This CDR3 is 13 amino acids long. V lost 0 bases and J lost 2, with 5 bases in between. Germline CDR1 and CDR2: DFQATT and SNEGSKA (reference sequence). DNA for the CDR3: TGCAGTGCTAGAGATAAGGGCAATCAGCCCCAGCATTTT. Amino acid sequence: CSARDKGNQPQHF.

The chain combines TRBV7-8 with TRBJ1-5; no definite D call. Trimming stripped 2 bases from V and 7 bases from J, with 15 bases between. Germline V lookup: CDR1 SGHVS, CDR2 FQNEAQ. This CDR3 comprises 15 residues. CDR3 sequence reads: CASSLLLGIGQPQHF. The CDR3 DNA follows: TGTGCCAGCAGCTTATTGTTAGGGATTGGGCAGCCCCAGCATTTT.

Details on this clonotype: A much larger clone lies a single base off, so this may be a read error. The V and J genes are TRBV20-1 and TRBJ1-2; 7 nucleotides agree with TRBD1. J was trimmed by 3 bases and V by 0 bases; bases with no gene match: 7. The germline CDR1 and CDR2 sequences are DFQATT and SNEGSKA (reference sequence). The CDR3 has 15 residues. In DNA form, the CDR3 reads TGCAGTGCTAGAGATCCCTCCGGGACAGACTATGGCTACACCTTC. Its translation is CSARDPSGTDYGYTF.

The V and J genes are TRBV7-2 and TRBJ1-2, with D unclear. Deletions cut 1 base from V and 14 bases from J, with 5 bases between. Germline V gene data show CDR1 as SGHTA and CDR2 as FQGNSA. The CDR3 loop spans 9 amino acids. The CDR3: CASSLVLTF. The DNA of the CDR3 is TGTGCCAGCAGCTTAGTTCTAACCTTC.

This clonotype was seen at least ten times. This chain uses TRBV29-1 with TRBJ1-2; D gene ambiguous. This CDR3 has 14 amino acids. The germline gives CDR1 SQVTM, CDR2 ANQGSEA. The V end was cut by 3 bases, the J end by 6 bases, with 17 bases between. The CDR3: CSVEPWAREDGYTF. CDR3 DNA: TGCAGCGTTGAGCCCTGGGCGCGGGAGGATGGCTACACCTTC.

The J gene is TRBJ2-1, the V gene TRBV24-1; no clear D gene. The CDR3 spans 15 residues. CDR1 is KGHDR and CDR2 is SFDVKD in the germline V gene. V gave up 6 bases and J gave up 0 bases, with 11 bases separating them. The DNA for the CDR3 is TGTGCCACCAGTAGGCCCCTTAACTCCTACAATGAGCAGTTCTTC. Its translation is CATSRPLNSYNEQFF.

This clonotype was counted ten times or more. V usage is TRBV7-3 and J usage is TRBJ2-3, with 11 bases identical to TRBD2. The V gene end was trimmed by 5 bases and the J gene end by 7 bases; junction bases not matched to a gene: 11. The CDR3 sequence is 16 residues long. The germline CDR1 and CDR2 sequences are SGHTA and FQGTGA. The CDR3 bases are TGTGCCAGCAGCCCAGCTCGGACTAGCGGGCGGAATACGCAGTATTTT. Translating gives CASSPARTSGRNTQYF.

This clonotype was detected ten times or more. The chain has TRBV5-1 and TRBJ2-3; 11 bases map to TRBD2. Unmatched junction bases numbered 9, after V lost 0 bases and J lost 12 bases. The germline V gene encodes CDR1 SGHRS and CDR2 YFSETQ. This CDR3 is 15 amino acids long. CDR3 nucleotide sequence: TGCGCCAGCAGCTTGGAGGCTCTAGCGGGAGGTACACAGTATTTT. Its translation is CASSLEALAGGTQYF.

The table lists this clonotype with a few counts. The genes are TRBV7-2 and TRBJ2-5; 12 bases match TRBD2. V shed 6 bases, J shed 5 bases, and the junction held 7 bases outside the gene matches. The germline CDR1 and CDR2 sequences are SGHTA and FQGNSA. The CDR3 consists of 15 residues. The CDR3 loop is CASRQTSGGMETQYF. The CDR3 region has the DNA TGTGCCAGCAGACAAACTAGCGGGGGGATGGAGACCCAGTACTTC.